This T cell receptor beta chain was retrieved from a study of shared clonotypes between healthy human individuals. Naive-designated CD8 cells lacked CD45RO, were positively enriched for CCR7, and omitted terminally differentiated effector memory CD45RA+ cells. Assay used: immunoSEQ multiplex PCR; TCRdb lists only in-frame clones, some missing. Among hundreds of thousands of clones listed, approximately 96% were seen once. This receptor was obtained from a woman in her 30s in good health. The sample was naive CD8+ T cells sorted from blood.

CDR3 sequence reads: CASSPDVRYEQYF. The CDR3, as DNA: TGTGCCAGCAGCCCGGATGTCCGCTACGAGCAGTACTTC. This rearrangement joins TRBV7-2 to TRBJ2-7; unclear D gene. The CDR3 totals 13 residues. The germline V gene has CDR1 SGHTA and CDR2 FQGNSA. V lost 5 bases, J lost 3 bases, and 11 bases lay in between.